These 24 T cell receptor beta chains came from one sample sequenced in a study of glioma-infiltrating T cells. Using RNA template, CDR3s of TCR alpha and beta were amplified with iRepertoire arm-PCR. Each CDR3 protein is one row after TCRdb ran MiXCR on the multiplex PCR reads. The sample includes 400,000 or so distinct CDR3 sequences, roughly 41% seen only once; the top ten take around 12%. Source material: glioma tissue, nonneoplastic brain tissue, or PBMCs (not recorded which). The receptors were sampled from a human donor with low-grade glioma or glioblastoma, undergoing nonglioma brain surgery, or in good health (not recorded which).

This clonotype has at least ten counts. The chain couples TRBV6-1 to TRBJ1-1, with TRBD1 matching over 8 bases. The CDR3 has 13 residues. Trimming took 7 bases from V and 2 from J; bases not matched to a gene: 3. Germline V gene sequence: CDR1 MNHNS, CDR2 SASEGT. CDR3 amino acids: CASNRGANTEAFF. CDR3 nucleotides: TGTGCCAGCAACAGGGGGGCCAACACTGAAGCTTTCTTT.

At least ten counts were recorded for this clonotype. The chain carries TRBV20-1 and TRBJ2-1; the D gene is possibly TRBD2 (5 bases). Trimming pared 3 bases from V and 11 bases from J, leaving 17 bases between. CDR1 is DFQATT and CDR2 is SNEGSKA in the germline V gene (reference sequence). CDR3 length: 13 amino acids. CDR3 DNA: TGCAGTGCTAGTAAGGAGGCCCTCACAAAGCAGTTCTTC. The encoded protein is CSASKEALTKQFF.

The chain is built from TRBV4-1 and TRBJ1-2, with D unresolved. Trimming took off 4 bases at V and 6 bases at J, with 15 bases between the two ends. From germline, CDR1 is MGHRA and CDR2 YSYEKL. The CDR3 is 14 residues long. The CDR3 sequence: CASSPVPAPDGYTF. CDR3 bases: TGCGCCAGCAGCCCTGTTCCGGCCCCGGATGGCTACACCTTC.

Remarks on this clonotype: A much larger clone lies one base from this, so it may be a read error. This chain joins TRBV20-1 and TRBJ2-3; D not certain. The length of the CDR3 is 12 residues. CDR1 and CDR2 (germline): DFQATT, SNEGSKA (reference sequence). The V and J ends lost 1 base and 6 bases respectively, with 8 bases between them. The CDR3 sequence: CSARGSADTQYF. The CDR3 bases are TGCAGTGCTAGAGGCTCAGCGGATACGCAGTATTTT.

The genes are TRBV10-3 and TRBJ2-2; D assignment may be TRBD1 or TRBD2 (5 bases each). V was cut by 6 bases and J by 0 bases, with 11 bases left in between. CDR3 length: 15 residues. Germline-derived CDR1 and CDR2 are ENHRY and SYGVKD. The CDR3 loop reads CAISLGTANTGELFF. The CDR3 DNA is TGTGCCATCAGCCTCGGGACGGCGAACACCGGGGAGCTGTTTTTT.

The chain links TRBV18 to TRBJ1-1, with TRBD1 matching 7 bases. J gave up 4 bases and V 6 bases, and 14 bases lay outside the gene matches. The CDR3 is made up of 16 amino acids. Germline CDR1 and CDR2: KGHSH and LQKENI. The CDR3 DNA sequence: TGTGCCAGCTCCCGCCGTGAGGGACAGTGGAGCACTGAAGCTTTCTTT. Translated: CASSRREGQWSTEAFF.

J is TRBJ2-3 and V is TRBV2; D is ambiguous. V was shortened by 4 bases and J by 3 bases, with 8 bases between the two germline ends. This CDR3 region has 13 residues. The germline V gene has CDR1 SNHLY and CDR2 FYNNEI. The CDR3 bases are TGTGCCAGCAGTGTAGGGAAGACAGATACGCAGTATTTT. Its translation is CASSVGKTDTQYF.

CDR3 in amino acids: CASSPRLAGRSSYNEQFF. CDR3 nucleotide sequence: TGTGCCAGCAGCCCGCGACTAGCGGGACGGAGCTCCTACAATGAGCAGTTCTTC. This chain links TRBV7-2 with TRBJ2-1, with 11 bases identical to TRBD2. Trimming removed 5 bases from V and 0 bases from J; junction bases left unmatched: 9. The germline CDR1 and CDR2 sequences are SGHTA and FQGNSA. The CDR3 spans 18 residues.

This chain links TRBV7-7 with TRBJ2-7; TRBD1 is a possible D gene (5 bases). The CDR3 runs 15 residues. V was trimmed by 1 base and J by 5 bases, leaving 15 bases between them. The germline V gene has CDR1 SSHAT and CDR2 FNYEAQ (reference sequence). The DNA of the CDR3 is TGTGCCAGCAGCTTAGGGGGCTCACGAGAGGACGAGCAGTACTTC. Translating gives CASSLGGSREDEQYF.

The V and J genes are TRBV7-2 and TRBJ1-4, with D unresolved. Germline V lookup: CDR1 SGHTA, CDR2 FQGNSA. The CDR3 extends over 15 amino acids. V lost 2 bases and J lost 7, with 14 bases in between. CDR3 coding DNA: TGTGCCAGCAGCTTAATTGGTACAGTGAGTGAAAAACTGTTTTTT. Translation gives CASSLIGTVSEKLFF. Based on the CDR3 plus reference TRBV7-2 and TRBJ1-4, the full variable domain is GAGVSQSPSNKVTEKGKDVELRCDPISGHTALYWYRQSLGQGLEFLIYFQGNSAPDKSGLPSDRFSAERTGGSVSTLTIQRTQQEDSAVYLCASSLIGTVSEKLFFGSGTQLSVL.

At least ten counts were recorded for this clonotype. The chain's CDR3 is CATRPGTGKGTDTQYF. The CDR3 DNA follows: TGTGCCACCCGTCCCGGGACAGGGAAAGGCACAGATACGCAGTATTTT. The chain combines TRBV6-1 with TRBJ2-3; 9 nucleotides match TRBD1. The V gene end was trimmed by 10 bases and the J gene end by 1 base; junction bases not matched to a gene: 12. The CDR3 consists of 16 residues. Germline lookup yields CDR1 MNHNS and CDR2 SASEGT.

The rearrangement links TRBV7-6 to TRBJ1-1; D not resolved. There are 14 residues in the CDR3. The V end was cut by 0 bases, the J end by 1 base, with 6 bases between. Per germline, CDR1 SGHVS and CDR2 FNYEAQ. The CDR3 DNA sequence: TGTGCCAGCAGCTTAGCGGCCGGGAACACTGAAGCTTTCTTT. Residues: CASSLAAGNTEAFF.

This chain uses TRBV7-2 with TRBJ1-1; a weak D match, TRBD1 (6 bases). This CDR3 is built from 15 residues. V lost 1 base and J 6 bases, leaving 15 bases between the germline ends. CDR1 is SGHTA, CDR2 FQGNSA, per germline. In nucleotides, the CDR3 is TGTGCCAGCAGCTTAGTTGACAGGCGATATCCTGAAGCTTTCTTT. As protein: CASSLVDRRYPEAFF. Supplemented by reference TRBV7-2 and TRBJ1-1, the full variable domain reads GAGVSQSPSNKVTEKGKDVELRCDPISGHTALYWYRQSLGQGLEFLIYFQGNSAPDKSGLPSDRFSAERTGGSVSTLTIQRTQQEDSAVYLCASSLVDRRYPEAFFGQGTRLTVV.

For this clonotype: With a much larger clone just one base away, this may be a read error. V and J are TRBV25-1 and TRBJ1-2, with 8 bases fitting TRBD1. CDR3 length equals 13 residues. V gave up 8 bases and J gave up 4 bases; unmatched junction bases: 6. CDR1 is MGHDK, CDR2 SYGVNS, per germline. This CDR3 is CASFSDRVYGYTF. The CDR3, as DNA: TGTGCCAGCTTCTCGGACAGGGTCTATGGCTACACCTTC.

This clonotype appeared a few times. V and J are TRBV18 and TRBJ2-1, with no clear D. Germline V gene sequence: CDR1 KGHSH, CDR2 LQKENI. V gave up 2 bases and J gave up 8 bases, with 7 bases separating them. The CDR3 is 12 amino acids. The CDR3 spells CASSPDTYEQFF. The CDR3 nucleotides read TGTGCCAGCTCACCAGACACTTATGAGCAGTTCTTC.

Turning to this clonotype: One junction end does not reproduce the germline sequence, and a read error may be involved. CDR3: CASSLGWAHTWELFF. The CDR3, as DNA: TGTGCCAGCAGCTTAGGGTGGGCCCACACCTGGGAGCTGTTTTTT. The V gene is TRBV7-9, the J gene TRBJ2-2, with D uncertain. In germline, CDR1 is SEHNR, CDR2 FQNEAQ (reference sequence). This CDR3 is built from 15 residues.

For this clonotype: Being one base from a much bigger clone, this may be a read error. The rearrangement links TRBV27 to TRBJ2-4, with TRBD2 as a possible D gene (5 bases). The CDR3 is 15 amino acids. Germline lookup yields CDR1 MNHEY and CDR2 SMNVEV (reference sequence). As DNA, the CDR3 is TGTGCCAGCAGTTTGCCAGAGGGCGGCAAAGACATTCAGTACTTC. It encodes CASSLPEGGKDIQYF.

This clonotype was observed a single time. The J gene is TRBJ2-3, the V gene TRBV7-2; TRBD1 or TRBD2 may be the D gene (6 bases each). The germline gives CDR1 SGHTA, CDR2 FQGNSA. The CDR3 runs to 14 residues. V was trimmed by 6 bases and J by 6 bases, leaving 16 bases between them. The CDR3 is CASRTSGGPDTQYF. In DNA, the CDR3 is TGTGCCAGCAGGACCTCCGGGGGCCCCGATACGCAGTATTTT.

Concerning this clonotype itself: This clone may be a read error of a much larger clone one base away. This chain uses TRBV20-1 with TRBJ2-5; tentatively, D is TRBD1 (5 bases). V lost 4 bases, J lost 7 bases, and 13 bases lay in between. CDR3 size: 12 residues. Germline V gene data show CDR1 as DFQATT and CDR2 as SNEGSKA (reference sequence). DNA for the CDR3: TGCAGTGCTAAGGGGAACGGGCTGACCCAGTACTTC. Translation: CSAKGNGLTQYF.

The gene calls are TRBV5-4 and TRBJ2-6; tentatively, D is TRBD2 (6 bases). The length of the CDR3 is 19 residues. The germline CDR1 and CDR2 sequences are SGHNT and YYREEE (reference sequence). V lost 3 bases, J lost 0 bases, and 19 bases lay in between. Written as DNA, the CDR3 is TGTGCCAGCAGCTCCTTCGGGGGAGGTCCCCTCTCTGGGGCCAACGTCCTGACTTTC. This codes for CASSSFGGGPLSGANVLTF.

This clonotype was counted ten times or more. The V gene is TRBV6-1, the J gene TRBJ2-7, with 8 bases that match TRBD2. Trimming at V came to 3 bases and at J to 1 base, leaving 8 bases not matched to a gene. This CDR3 has 16 amino acids. Germline V gene sequence: CDR1 MNHNS, CDR2 SASEGT. CDR3 bases: TGTGCCAGCAGTGATAGACTAGCGACAGTTTCCTACGAGCAGTACTTC. This sequence encodes CASSDRLATVSYEQYF.

This clonotype occurred many times. The chain joins TRBV6-2 or TRBV6-3 to TRBJ2-1; 14 bases are shared with TRBD2. Germline CDR1 is MNHEY and CDR2 is SVGEGT. Trimming took 7 bases from V and 8 from J; bases not matched to a gene: 13. CDR3 length: 17 residues. The CDR3 nucleotides read TGTGCCAGCAACCCTAGACCGGGACTAGCGGGAGAGGATGAGCAGTTCTTC. Protein: CASNPRPGLAGEDEQFF.

The V gene is TRBV19, the J gene TRBJ2-2, with TRBD2 identical over 8 bases. The CDR3 spans 16 residues. V shed 4 bases, J shed 4 bases, and the junction held 8 bases outside the gene matches. Germline-derived CDR1 and CDR2 are LNHDA and SQIVND (reference sequence). The CDR3 protein is CASSKTSGGSTGELFF. CDR3 DNA: TGTGCCAGTAGTAAAACTAGCGGAGGGAGCACCGGGGAGCTGTTTTTT.

The chain joins TRBV11-2 to TRBJ2-3, with no clear D. Germline lookup yields CDR1 SGHAT and CDR2 FQNNGV. This CDR3 region has 15 residues. The V and J ends lost 5 bases and 2 bases respectively, with 14 bases between them. The CDR3 coding sequence is TGTGCCAGCAGCCCCATCGGGTCTTACACAGATACGCAGTATTTT. Translating gives CASSPIGSYTDTQYF.